This is a list of T cell receptor beta chains from one sample in a study of blood T cell repertoires in COVID-19. Measured with immunoSEQ multiplex PCR; TCRdb has only the in-frame clones, and not every one. The sample has around 68,000 clones, 88% seen once. Sequenced sample: peripheral blood. These receptors were obtained from a human donor in a cohort sampled during active COVID-19. Both conserved end residues are trimmed from each CDR3. The order of the fields is V gene, J gene, CDR3 protein.

TRBV2,TRBJ2-7,ASSERWDFSGRVDEQY
TRBV27,TRBJ1-5,ASRGLINQPQH
TRBV3-1/TRBV3-2,TRBJ2-7,ASSLGQSSYEQY
TRBV5-1,TRBJ2-1,ASSLASISSGGEQF
TRBV11-2,TRBJ1-4,ASSVGGGPFEKLF
TRBV7-9,TRBJ2-7,ASSLTQGTSEQY
TRBV10-2,TRBJ1-5,ASSVPGNQPQH
TRBV24-1,TRBJ2-2,ATSSSGTGDTGELF
TRBV24-1,TRBJ2-3,ATSGSRPSGGLSTDTQY
TRBV5-1,TRBJ1-6,ASSWGPSSYNSPLH
TRBV2,TRBJ1-3,ASSGQVGNTIY
TRBV5-6,TRBJ1-1,ASSLYPGGTEAF
TRBV28,TRBJ1-4,ASSRAGTDNEKLF
TRBV5-8,TRBJ1-5,ASSLKGEEAQH